Presented here are 10 T cell receptor beta chains from one specimen sequenced in a study of T cell responses to AZD1222 COVID-19 vaccine. The protocol was immunoSEQ multiplex PCR, while the TCRdb copy is restricted to in-frame clones and leaves out a portion. The sample includes 150,000 to 200,000 clones, roughly nine tenths of them seen just once. The sequencing here drew on peripheral blood, taken on day 0 of AZD1222 vaccination. All receptors come from an adult in good health.

The chain carries TRBV27 and TRBJ2-7; the D is unclear. V shed 4 bases and J shed 2 bases, with 12 bases lying between them. This CDR3 is built from 14 residues. CDR1 is MNHEY, CDR2 SMNVEV, per germline (reference sequence). The CDR3 region has the DNA TGTGCCAGCAGTTCCATCGACAAAGCCTACGAGCAGTACTTC. Translated: CASSSIDKAYEQYF.

This clone was detected only a few times. This rearrangement joins TRBV6-5 to TRBJ1-3; TRBD1 is a possible D gene (6 bases). Germline lookup yields CDR1 MNHEY and CDR2 SVGAGI. V dropped 4 bases and J dropped 4 bases, with 11 bases sitting between them. The CDR3 is 14 residues long. CDR3 region: CASSLGGRGNTIYF. The CDR3, as DNA: TGTGCCAGCAGTTTGGGGGGGCGCGGAAACACCATATATTTT.

The chain employs TRBV11-3 and TRBJ1-1, with D tentatively TRBD1 (5 bases). The CDR3 totals 12 residues. The germline gives CDR1 SGHNT, CDR2 YENEEA. The V gene lost 4 bases and the J gene lost 4 bases, with 7 bases spanning the gap. The CDR3 protein is CASSSQGTEAFF. The CDR3 DNA follows: TGTGCCAGCAGCTCCCAGGGCACTGAAGCTTTCTTT.

This clone came up a few times. The chain combines TRBV5-5 with TRBJ1-6; D ambiguous. The V end was cut by 1 base, the J end by 6 bases, with 11 bases between. There are 15 residues in the CDR3. CDR1 SGHKS and CDR2 YYEKEE come from the germline V gene (reference sequence). The CDR3 region has the DNA TGTGCCAGCAGCTTGCACCAAGCGGCTAATTCACCCCTCCACTTT. Translating gives CASSLHQAANSPLHF.

V gene TRBV9 combines with J gene TRBJ2-2; D tentatively reads TRBD1 or TRBD2 (5 bases each). V lost 4 bases and J 4 bases, leaving 17 bases between the germline ends. The CDR3 runs to 16 residues. CDR1 is SGDLS, CDR2 YYNGEE, per germline. The CDR3 bases are TGTGCCAGCAGCTCACCGGACTTGGGACCCACCGGGGAGCTGTTTTTT. Translation: CASSSPDLGPTGELFF.

The chain employs TRBV7-8 and TRBJ2-7; 7 bases map to TRBD2. J was trimmed by 3 bases and V by 0 bases; bases with no gene match: 5. Germline assignment: CDR1 SGHVS and CDR2 FQNEAQ. The CDR3 is 15 amino acids. CDR3 bases: TGTGCCAGCAGCTTAGCCGGGGCTAGCGGCTACGAGCAGTACTTC. Its protein is CASSLAGASGYEQYF. Combining the CDR3 with reference TRBV7-8 and TRBJ2-7 gives the whole variable domain GAGVSQSPRYKVAKRGQDVALRCDPISGHVSLFWYQQALGQGPEFLTYFQNEAQLDKSGLPSDRFFAERPEGSVSTLKIQRTQQEDSAVYLCASSLAGASGYEQYFGPGTRLTVT.

CDR3 sequence (DNA): TGTGCCAGCAGCTTGGAGGGGGCCAATCAGCCCCAGCATTTT. Translated, it gives CASSLEGANQPQHF. The rearrangement uses TRBV7-9 and TRBJ1-5, with TRBD1 identical over 7 bases. The CDR3 covers 14 residues. Looked up from germline, CDR1 is SEHNR and CDR2 is FQNEAQ (reference sequence). The V and J ends lost 3 bases and 3 bases, in that order; junction bases with no gene match: 2.

This clone was seen a single time. The chain joins TRBV10-2 to TRBJ2-3; D is perhaps TRBD1 (6 bases). Germline V gene data show CDR1 as WSHSY and CDR2 as SAAADI. V was pared by 8 bases and J by 0 bases, with 12 bases between. This CDR3 has 14 residues. CDR3 residues: CASGTTASTDTQYF. Written as DNA, the CDR3 is TGCGCCAGCGGGACAACCGCTAGCACAGATACGCAGTATTTT.

Comments on this clone: Other DNA sequences in the sample encode the same CDR3. The V call is TRBV7-9, the J call TRBJ1-2, with a weak D call TRBD1 (5 bases). CDR1 and CDR2 (germline): SEHNR, FQNEAQ (reference sequence). Trimming cost V 4 bases and J 3 bases, with 9 bases left between them. This CDR3 contains 13 residues. CDR3 sequence reads: CASSSQGDYGYTF. The CDR3 nucleotides are TGTGCCAGCAGCTCCCAGGGTGACTATGGCTACACCTTC.

This chain links TRBV7-9 with TRBJ1-1; no clear D gene. V lost 1 base to trimming and J lost 9 bases, with 9 bases between them. There are 12 residues in the CDR3. Germline values: CDR1 SEHNR, CDR2 FQNEAQ (reference sequence). CDR3 DNA: TGTGCCAGCAGCTTAGAACCGGGCCAAGCTTTCTTT. It is translated as CASSLEPGQAFF.